The 32 T cell receptor beta chains listed next were all sequenced from one sample in a study of vaccination effects on CD4 cells after COVID-19. Libraries were prepared by immunoSEQ multiplex PCR; TCRdb keeps only in-frame clonotypes and omits some of them. The sample has about 24,000 clones; roughly four fifths are singletons. These receptors' antigens are unknown. ViraFEST assay sequencing came after antigen-specific CD4+ T cells were expanded with viral peptide pools. CD4+ T cells were isolated after less than 13 days of culture. Either the BNT162b2 or mRNA-1273 vaccine was given to participants in two doses. Sequenced here: CD4+ T cells from PBMCs cultured with SARS-CoV-2 spike peptides, sampled after COVID-19 vaccination. Every receptor here comes from a human donor who received a COVID-19 vaccine. Some clones in this sample may be carry-over from other donors' samples.

The chain links TRBV5-1 to TRBJ2-3; D may be TRBD1 or TRBD2 (6 bases each). The length of the CDR3 is 15 residues. V was cut by 2 bases and J by 2 bases, with 12 bases left in between. Germline V gene data show CDR1 as SGHRS and CDR2 as YFSETQ. Here the CDR3 DNA reads TGCGCCAGCAGCTTTTTGCCGGGGGCCACAGATACGCAGTATTTT. Translation gives CASSFLPGATDTQYF.

In DNA, the CDR3 is TGTGCCAGCTCACCGCGGGGGGGAGCAGATACGCAGTATTTT. Protein sequence: CASSPRGGADTQYF. This chain connects TRBV18 to TRBJ2-3, with TRBD2 matching 9 bases. J lost 4 bases, V lost 3 bases, and 2 bases had no gene match. This CDR3 spans 14 amino acids. Looked up from germline, CDR1 is KGHSH and CDR2 is LQKENI. Full variable domain (missing parts from reference TRBV18 and TRBJ2-3): NAGVMQNPRHLVRRRGQEARLRCSPMKGHSHVYWYRQLPEEGLKFMVYLQKENIIDESGMPKERFSAEFPKEGPSILRIQQVVRGDSAAYFCASSPRGGADTQYFGPGTRLTVL.

This rearrangement joins TRBV15 to TRBJ2-1; the match to TRBD2 covers 13 bases. There are 18 residues in the CDR3. V gave up 5 bases and J gave up 0 bases; unmatched junction bases: 7. Germline CDR1 LNHNV, CDR2 YYDKDF (reference sequence). The CDR3 spells CATSPRLAGGNSYNEQFF. In nucleotides, the CDR3 is TGTGCCACCAGCCCCAGACTAGCGGGGGGTAACTCCTACAATGAGCAGTTCTTC.

The CDR3 sequence: CASSGTGGTDTQYF. CDR3 DNA: TGCGCCAGCAGCGGGACAGGGGGCACAGATACGCAGTATTTT. The gene calls are TRBV5-1 and TRBJ2-3; 10 bases line up with TRBD1. The V gene end was trimmed by 4 bases and the J gene end by 1 base; junction bases not matched to a gene: 0. Germline CDR1 and CDR2: SGHRS and YFSETQ. The CDR3 is made up of 14 amino acids.

This sequence joins TRBV29-1 and TRBJ1-2, with D unresolved. The ends were cut back, 7 bases at V and 3 bases at J, with 15 bases in the middle. The CDR3 is made up of 13 amino acids. Germline values: CDR1 SQVTM, CDR2 ANQGSEA. This CDR3 reads CSALLGSHYGYTF. The CDR3 DNA reads TGCAGCGCCCTCCTGGGCAGCCACTATGGCTACACCTTC.

This chain connects TRBV5-1 to TRBJ1-4; TRBD1 aligns across 9 bases. Losses at the gene ends were 1 base for V and 3 bases for J; bases not matched to a gene: 1. This CDR3 is 15 amino acids long. Germline V gives CDR1 SGHRS, CDR2 YFSETQ. CDR3 nucleotides: TGCGCCAGCAGCTTGACAGGGGGCCCTAATGAAAAACTGTTTTTT. Its protein product is CASSLTGGPNEKLFF.

This chain joins TRBV7-9 and TRBJ2-5, with D perhaps matching TRBD2 (5 bases). Between the trimmed V and J ends, which lost 5 bases and 6 bases, there was a span of 13 bases. Germline CDR1 reads SEHNR; CDR2 reads FQNEAQ (reference sequence). CDR3 size: 13 residues. Here the CDR3 DNA reads TGTGCCAGCAGCCTCCGGGATGGGAAGACCCAGTACTTC. Translation: CASSLRDGKTQYF.

In this sample, this clone turned up once. The rearrangement joins TRBV25-1 to TRBJ1-1; D is unresolved. The CDR3 has 11 amino acids. Trimming removed 2 bases at V and 5 bases at J, with 3 bases between. Germline V gene data show CDR1 as MGHDK and CDR2 as SYGVNS. The CDR3 bases are TGTGCCAGCAGTGAAACAACTGAAGCTTTCTTT. It translates to CASSETTEAFF. Variable domain in full (rest from reference TRBV25-1 and TRBJ1-1): EADIYQTPRYLVIGTGKKITLECSQTMGHDKMYWYQQDPGMELHLIHYSYGVNSTEKGDLSSESTVSRIRTEHFPLTLESARPSHTSQYLCASSETTEAFFGQGTRLTVV.

This clone was detected only once. The chain couples TRBV18 to TRBJ1-1, with 8 bases lining up with TRBD1. This CDR3 spans 15 amino acids. V shed 6 bases, J shed 0 bases, and the junction held 6 bases outside the gene matches. Germline CDR1 is KGHSH and CDR2 is LQKENI. In DNA, the CDR3 is TGTGCCAGCTCGCCCCGGACAGGGCTGAACACTGAAGCTTTCTTT. Translating it yields CASSPRTGLNTEAFF.

The CDR3 protein is CASSHGGGRESSYNEQFF. CDR3 coding DNA: TGTGCCAGCAGCCACGGCGGGGGGCGCGAAAGCTCCTACAATGAGCAGTTCTTC. V is TRBV3-1 (or the pseudogene TRBV3-2) and J is TRBJ2-1, with 8 bases matching TRBD2. The CDR3 is made up of 18 amino acids. CDR1 is LGHDT, CDR2 YNNKEL, per germline (reference sequence). The junction had 10 bases not matched to a gene; V was cut back by 3 bases and J by 0 bases.

The V and J genes are TRBV5-4 and TRBJ2-7; D might be TRBD1 or TRBD2, each matching 5 bases. Germline V gene sequence: CDR1 SGHNT, CDR2 YYREEE (reference sequence). CDR3 length: 14 amino acids. V dropped 4 bases and J dropped 6 bases, with 17 bases sitting between them. The CDR3 DNA reads as TGTGCCAGCAGCGTTTCCGACAGCGGCGGCGAGCAGTACGTC. This gives the protein CASSVSDSGGEQYV.

V usage is TRBV4-1 and J usage is TRBJ2-3, with D tentatively TRBD2 (5 bases). The germline V gene has CDR1 MGHRA and CDR2 YSYEKL. The CDR3 has 14 residues. V lost 2 bases and J lost 0, with 6 bases in between. For the CDR3, the DNA is TGCGCCAGCAGCCAACGCGGGAGCACAGATACGCAGTATTTT. This gives the protein CASSQRGSTDTQYF.

The chain employs TRBV24-1 and TRBJ2-5, with 7 bases lining up with TRBD1. The CDR3 covers 14 residues. Germline V lookup: CDR1 KGHDR, CDR2 SFDVKD. Trimming cost V 3 bases and J 5 bases; bases outside gene matches: 5. Written as DNA, the CDR3 is TGTGCCACCAGTGATCGGCAGGGGGTGGAGACCCAGTACTTC. It codes for CATSDRQGVETQYF.

The genes are TRBV29-1 and TRBJ2-1, with D maybe TRBD2 (7 bases). V lost 7 bases and J 7 bases, leaving 29 bases between the germline ends. The CDR3 totals 17 residues. Germline V gene lookup returns CDR1 SQVTM and CDR2 ANQGSEA. The CDR3: CSAWGGLGGPIGNEQFF. As DNA, the CDR3 is TGCAGCGCTTGGGGGGGGCTAGGGGGACCGATCGGGAATGAGCAGTTCTTC.

This chain links TRBV24-1 with TRBJ2-7; D is uncertain. The CDR3 extends over 18 amino acids. Germline CDR1 KGHDR, CDR2 SFDVKD. V was clipped by 3 bases and J by 0 bases, with 20 bases between them. CDR3 sequence (DNA): TGTGCCACCAGTGATCCTCCTGGCTGGACGTTGAGCTCCTACGAGCAGTACGTC. It specifies CATSDPPGWTLSSYEQYV.

The chain is built from TRBV15 and TRBJ1-1, with 7 bases fitting TRBD1. V lost 1 base to trimming and J lost 1 base; unmatched junction nucleotides: 3. Per germline, CDR1 LNHNV and CDR2 YYDKDF (reference sequence). CDR3 size: 15 residues. In DNA form, the CDR3 reads TGTGCCACCAGCAGAGGTTCAGGGGGGAACACTGAAGCTTTCTTT. This translates into CATSRGSGGNTEAFF.

The V call is TRBV7-2, the J call TRBJ1-3, with D hard to call. Germline CDR1 and CDR2: SGHTA and FQGNSA. The CDR3 sequence is 15 residues long. V gave up 0 bases and J gave up 5 bases, with 11 bases separating them. CDR3 DNA sequence: TGTGCCAGCAGCTTAGCCTATGATCCTAGAAACACCATATATTTT. This sequence encodes CASSLAYDPRNTIYF.

The CDR3 loop is CASSQEPGTSYNSPLHF. DNA for the CDR3: TGCGCCAGCAGCCAGGAGCCTGGGACATCTTATAATTCACCCCTCCACTTT. The J gene is TRBJ1-6, the V gene TRBV5-1; D possibly corresponds to TRBD1 (6 bases). Germline CDR1 reads SGHRS; CDR2 reads YFSETQ. The V gene lost 4 bases and the J gene lost 4 bases, with 18 bases spanning the gap. The CDR3 extends over 17 amino acids.

This chain uses TRBV2 with TRBJ2-2; 8 nucleotides align to TRBD1. The CDR3 extends over 14 amino acids. Germline V gives CDR1 SNHLY, CDR2 FYNNEI. The V segment lost 6 bases and the J segment 4 bases; nucleotides outside the gene matches: 4. Written as DNA, the CDR3 is TGTGCCAGCAGGGAGGACAGGGCCACCGGGGAGCTGTTTTTT. It translates to CASREDRATGELFF.

The genes are TRBV2 and TRBJ2-5; D ambiguous. V lost 2 bases to trimming and J lost 6 bases, with 4 bases between them. The CDR3 consists of 11 residues. In germline, CDR1 is SNHLY, CDR2 FYNNEI. In DNA, the CDR3 is TGTGCCAGCAGTGAACAGAAGACCCAGTACTTC. It yields the protein CASSEQKTQYF.

The rearrangement links TRBV27 to TRBJ1-5; D gene unclear. Germline CDR1 MNHEY, CDR2 SMNVEV (reference sequence). The CDR3 has 13 residues. The germline V and J ends were trimmed by 4 bases and 1 base, with 5 bases remaining between them. The CDR3 reads CASSSLSNQPQHF. The CDR3 coding sequence is TGTGCCAGCAGTTCGCTGAGCAATCAGCCCCAGCATTTT.

The chain is built from TRBV2 and TRBJ1-4, with D possibly matching TRBD1 (6 bases). Germline values: CDR1 SNHLY, CDR2 FYNNEI. Between the trimmed V and J ends, which lost 7 bases and 7 bases, there was a span of 19 bases. The CDR3 covers 15 residues. For the CDR3, the DNA is TGTGCCAGCACCGAACCCAGGGGAGGGGGTGAAAAACTGTTTTTT. Translated: CASTEPRGGGEKLFF.

V usage is TRBV3-1 (or the pseudogene TRBV3-2) and J usage is TRBJ2-3, with TRBD2 as a possible D gene (7 bases). V dropped 3 bases and J dropped 4 bases, with 14 bases sitting between them. The V gene's germline CDR1 is LGHDT and CDR2 YNNKEL (reference sequence). This CDR3 is 15 amino acids long. The CDR3 region is CASSHFRGGADTQYF. CDR3 DNA: TGTGCCAGCAGCCATTTCAGGGGAGGGGCAGATACGCAGTATTTT.

This clone showed up just once. The genes are TRBV11-2 and TRBJ2-1, with D unresolved. Trimming took off 4 bases at V and 4 bases at J, with 2 bases between the two ends. The CDR3 loop spans 11 amino acids. Germline assignment: CDR1 SGHAT and CDR2 FQNNGV. The CDR3 region has the DNA TGTGCCAGCAGCTATTACAATGAGCAGTTCTTC. Its protein product is CASSYYNEQFF.

The chain joins TRBV5-1 to TRBJ2-3; 9 bases fit TRBD1. Losses at the gene ends were 8 bases for V and 1 base for J; bases not matched to a gene: 5. The V gene's germline CDR1 is SGHRS and CDR2 YFSETQ. This CDR3 spans 14 amino acids. CDR3 loop: CASRRDRGTDTQYF. The CDR3, as DNA: TGCGCCAGTAGAAGGGACAGGGGCACAGATACGCAGTATTTT.

This clone was found once. In DNA form, the CDR3 reads TGTGCCTGGAGTGTACTGGGGCACGTTCAGTACTTC. Translated, it gives CAWSVLGHVQYF. This chain links TRBV30 with TRBJ2-4, with a weak D call TRBD1 (5 bases). This CDR3 is 12 amino acids long. Germline CDR1 GTSNPN, CDR2 SVGIG (reference sequence). Trimming stripped 0 bases from V and 11 bases from J, with 11 bases between.

The V and J genes are TRBV2 and TRBJ2-5; 14 bases are shared with TRBD2. The germline V gene has CDR1 SNHLY and CDR2 FYNNEI. Trimming removed 3 bases from V and 5 bases from J; junction bases left unmatched: 14. The CDR3 loop spans 19 amino acids. CDR3 nucleotide sequence: TGTGCCAGCAGTGATCGTCTGACTAGCGGGGGGGCTCTGACGGAGACCCAGTACTTC. Translating gives CASSDRLTSGGALTETQYF.

V is TRBV28 and J is TRBJ1-5, with D maybe TRBD1 (6 bases). CDR1 and CDR2 from the germline V gene are MDHEN and SYDVKM. This CDR3 region has 15 residues. The germline V and J ends were trimmed by 6 bases and 3 bases, with 15 bases remaining between them. Here the CDR3 reads CASSLQTGPNQPQHF. The CDR3 DNA is TGTGCCAGCAGCCTTCAGACAGGTCCCAATCAGCCCCAGCATTTT.

The chain employs TRBV11-2 and TRBJ2-7; 8 bases are shared with TRBD1. Losses at the gene ends were 4 bases for V and 3 bases for J; bases not matched to a gene: 8. Germline CDR1 SGHAT, CDR2 FQNNGV. The CDR3 has 15 residues. The CDR3 sequence is CASSYSQGASYEQYV. The CDR3 nucleotides read TGTGCCAGCAGCTATTCGCAGGGGGCGAGCTACGAGCAGTACGTC.

The chain recombines TRBV4-1 with TRBJ1-5; TRBD1 agrees at 10 bases. CDR1 is MGHRA and CDR2 is YSYEKL in the germline V gene. This CDR3 contains 16 residues. V shed 2 bases, J shed 4 bases, and the junction held 5 bases outside the gene matches. The DNA for the CDR3 is TGCGCCAGCAGCCAACCGGGACAGGGGAGGAATCAGCCCCAGCATTTT. This translates into CASSQPGQGRNQPQHF.

The chain joins TRBV7-8 to TRBJ2-1; 7 nucleotides line up with TRBD2. With 1 base clipped from V and 2 bases from J, the junction kept 5 bases outside the gene matches. Germline CDR1 is SGHVS and CDR2 is FQNEAQ. This CDR3 contains 16 residues. This chain's CDR3 is CASSLVLAGAYNEQFF. CDR3 nucleotides: TGTGCCAGCAGCTTAGTGCTGGCGGGGGCCTACAATGAGCAGTTCTTC.

The V call is TRBV3-1 (or the pseudogene TRBV3-2), the J call TRBJ2-7; perhaps TRBD1 as D (5 bases). CDR3 length equals 14 residues. Germline V gene sequence: CDR1 LGHDT, CDR2 YNNKEL (reference sequence). V was pared by 4 bases and J by 2 bases, with 12 bases between. CDR3 bases: TGTGCCAGCAGCCCGTCAGACAGACCCTACGAGCAGTACGTC. Encoded protein: CASSPSDRPYEQYV.